The source of this TCR beta chain is a study of cytomegalovirus exposure and HLA in healthy donors. Findings and limits, study-wide: In a later analysis, at a false discovery rate of 0.05, about 17,000 TCR beta sequences matched HLA alleles.

With respect to this clone: As yet, its antigen is unknown.

From germline, CDR1 is MNHEY and CDR2 SVGAGI. The CDR3 runs to 15 residues. PCR primers comprised 60 Vbeta and 13 Jbeta primers. The repertoire was sequenced with immunoSEQ multiplex PCR; TCRdb's copy has only in-frame clones and lacks some. This sample has 150,000 to 200,000 clones, with more than 75% found just once. Sequences were obtained from PBMCs. The TCR was taken from a woman aged 45-65 years in good health and CMV-seronegative. The V call is TRBV6-5, the J call TRBJ2-5, with 8 bases that match TRBD2. The DNA end favors TRBJ2-7, so the J call may be wrong. CDR3 sequence: CASTQRRGGLYEQYF. CDR3 bases: TGTGCCAGCACCCAAAGACGGGGGGGCCTGTACGAGCAGTACTTC.